The T cell receptor (beta chain) described here comes from a study of cytomegalovirus exposure and HLA in healthy donors. Across the whole study: When fewer than 500 donors were genotyped, roughly 82% of them were found to fall in the Caucasian-associated ancestry cluster.

The PCR employed 60 Vbeta primers together with 13 Jbeta primers. Method: immunoSEQ multiplex PCR; TCRdb's copy keeps in-frame clones and lacks some. The sample consists of 150,000 to 200,000 clones, around 80% of them appearing once. Overall study findings and caveats: Investigators reported approximately 150 TCR beta chains as tied to cytomegalovirus. Within an earlier analysis, most TCR beta V segments proved productive either about 87% or about 30% of the time.

Between the trimmed V and J ends, which lost 4 bases and 4 bases, there was a span of 17 bases. There are 15 residues in the CDR3. Germline values: CDR1 SGHNT, CDR2 YYREEE (reference sequence). This clone turned up a few times. Its matching antigen is unknown. The chain is built from TRBV5-4 and TRBJ2-5; D is perhaps TRBD1 (5 bases). The source is a male donor in good health and CMV-seronegative. Material: PBMCs. CDR3 DNA sequence: TGTGCCAGCAGCGGAGCGCTCCAGGGCGTAGAGACCCAGTACTTC. Its translation is CASSGALQGVETQYF.